This is a list of T cell receptor beta chains from one sample in a study of blood T cell repertoires in COVID-19. Sequencing was performed with immunoSEQ multiplex PCR; in TCRdb, only in-frame clones are kept and a portion is missing. Among about 190,000 clones listed, 78% were seen once. The specimen sequenced was peripheral blood. Receptors originate from an elderly woman with active or convalescent COVID-19. CDR3s include the opening cysteine and the closing phenylalanine or tryptophan. A D gene is named only where the DNA matches it firmly. A row's size may be missing; if present it is once, few, many or a size class.

size: NA
J: TRBJ1-3
V: TRBV19
D: NA
CDR3: CASSPQGPGNTIYF
DNA: TGTGCCAGTAGTCCTCAGGGGCCTGGAAACACCATATATTTT

size: NA
J: TRBJ2-5
V: TRBV10-3
D: NA
CDR3: CAIQQPQGETQYF
DNA: TGTGCCATCCAGCAGCCCCAGGGAGAGACCCAGTACTTC

size: NA
J: TRBJ1-1
V: TRBV6-5
D: NA
CDR3: CASKYTSNTEAFF
DNA: TGTGCCAGCAAGTACACCTCGAACACTGAAGCTTTCTTT

size: once
J: TRBJ2-2
V: TRBV6-4
D: TRBD1
CDR3: CASRGQAGTGELFF
DNA: TGTGCCAGCAGGGGACAGGCGGGCACCGGGGAGCTGTTTTTT

size: NA
J: TRBJ2-5
V: TRBV5-6
D: NA
CDR3: CASSLGTSQETQYF
DNA: TGTGCCAGCAGCTTGGGGACTTCCCAAGAGACCCAGTACTTC

size: NA
J: TRBJ1-2
V: TRBV7-9
D: TRBD1
CDR3: CASSLGTGYGYTF
DNA: TGTGCCAGCAGCTTAGGGACAGGGTATGGCTACACCTTC

size: few
J: TRBJ1-6
V: TRBV9
D: NA
CDR3: CASSVGGVDSPLHF
DNA: TGTGCCAGCAGCGTAGGCGGGGTCGATTCACCCCTCCACTTT

size: NA
J: TRBJ1-4
V: TRBV7-2
D: NA
CDR3: CASSRPPGQTNEKLFF
DNA: TGTGCCAGCAGCCGCCCCCCGGGACAAACTAATGAAAAACTGTTTTTT

size: NA
J: TRBJ1-1
V: TRBV5-1
D: NA
CDR3: CASSLGVGKQGHTEAFF
DNA: TGCGCCAGCAGCCTAGGGGTTGGAAAACAAGGGCACACTGAAGCTTTCTTT

size: NA
J: TRBJ1-5
V: TRBV6-6
D: TRBD1
CDR3: CASSYSDRAQPQHF
DNA: TGTGCCAGCAGTTACTCTGACAGGGCCCAGCCCCAGCATTTT

size: once
J: TRBJ2-5
V: TRBV11-2
D: TRBD2
CDR3: CASSLEASGVGGETQYF
DNA: TGTGCCAGCAGCTTAGAGGCTAGCGGGGTCGGTGGGGAGACCCAGTACTTC

size: NA
J: TRBJ1-1
V: TRBV18
D: NA
CDR3: CASSPPASSGTEAFF
DNA: TGTGCCAGCTCACCACCGGCCTCGTCTGGCACTGAAGCTTTCTTT

size: NA
J: TRBJ2-2
V: TRBV6-6
D: TRBD2
CDR3: CASSKLAGGRAGELFF
DNA: TGTGCCAGCAGTAAACTAGCGGGGGGTAGGGCCGGGGAGCTGTTTTTT

size: NA
J: TRBJ2-3
V: TRBV7-9
D: NA
CDR3: CASSLDPGDTQYF
DNA: TGTGCCAGCAGCTTAGACCCCGGAGATACGCAGTATTTT

size: NA
J: TRBJ1-2
V: TRBV5-1
D: TRBD1
CDR3: CASSTATGRGDGYTF
DNA: TGCGCCAGCAGCACAGCGACAGGGAGAGGGGATGGCTACACCTTC

size: NA
J: TRBJ1-1
V: TRBV6-6
D: NA
CDR3: CASSYSLSSGAEAFF
DNA: TGTGCCAGCAGTTACTCTCTATCCTCAGGCGCTGAAGCTTTCTTT

size: NA
J: TRBJ2-7
V: TRBV5-1
D: NA
CDR3: CASSSAVAYEQYF
DNA: TGCGCCAGCAGCTCCGCGGTGGCCTACGAGCAGTACTTC

size: NA
J: TRBJ2-7
V: TRBV9
D: TRBD1
CDR3: CASSADRGNYEQYF
DNA: TGTGCCAGCAGCGCGGACAGGGGGAACTACGAGCAGTACTTC